The source of this TCR beta chain is a study of beta chain features in type 1 diabetes. The sample holds a few counts of this clone. Its antigen is unknown. Without exception, sorted populations had purity beyond 98%. The germline CDR1 and CDR2 sequences are SGHDN and FVKESK. V lost 1 base to trimming and J lost 3 bases, with 16 bases between them. The CDR3 is 17 residues long. Notes on the study in general: There were fewer insertions and more deletions at the VDJ junctions of type 1 diabetes patients. There was a moderate but significant shortening of TCRB CDR3s in all four CD4+ subsets of Type 1 diabetes patients.

cDNA synthesis used the whole RNA isolate, giving expressed TCRB sequences. Sequencing was performed with immunoSEQ multiplex PCR; in TCRdb, only in-frame clones are kept and a portion is missing. The repertoire consists of 100,000 to 150,000 clones, with about 10% occurring once and the leading ten covering over 0.6%. The gene calls are TRBV14 and TRBJ1-5; TRBD1 might be the D (5 bases). The TCR was taken from a man aged 25-40 years with type 1 diabetes. The sequenced material came from central memory CD4+ T cells from blood. CDR3 in amino acids: CASSQGAGSSDNQPQHF. The DNA for the CDR3 is TGTGCCAGCAGCCAAGGGGCAGGGTCAAGTGACAATCAGCCCCAGCATTTT. Full variable domain (rest looked up from reference TRBV14 and TRBJ1-5): EAGVTQFPSHSVIEKGQTVTLRCDPISGHDNLYWYRRVMGKEIKFLLHFVKESKQDESGMPNNRFLAERTGGTYSTLKVQPAELEDSGVYFCASSQGAGSSDNQPQHFGDGTRLSIL.